Below are 7 T cell receptor beta chains sequenced from a single sample in a study of T-cell reconstitution after alpha-beta-depleted transplantation in children. This sample's TCRbeta library carried unique molecular identifier barcodes. TCRdb independently ran MiXCR on the PCR reads; one entry per CDR3 protein. This sample has about 580,000 distinct CDR3 sequences, with 20% to 25% found just once. The sample was PBMCs, mostly from graft donor cells, taken 360 days after TCRalphabeta/CD19-depleted stem cell transplant. The receptors were gathered from a boy less than two years old who had a stem cell transplant for acute myeloid leukemia, so the T cells may come from the graft donor.

Note on this clonotype: With a much larger clone just one base away, this may be a read error. The chain links TRBV28 to TRBJ2-7; a possible D gene is TRBD1 (5 bases). Trimming removed 4 bases at V and 0 bases at J, with 13 bases between. The germline V gene has CDR1 MDHEN and CDR2 SYDVKM. The CDR3 covers 15 residues. The CDR3 DNA follows: TGTGCCAGCAGTTCTCCGGGCAGGGCCTCCTACGAGCAGTACTTC. Its protein product is CASSSPGRASYEQYF.

This sequence joins TRBV5-1 and TRBJ2-1, with D perhaps matching TRBD2 (6 bases). Between the trimmed V and J ends, which lost 4 bases and 5 bases, there was a span of 13 bases. The CDR3 consists of 14 residues. Germline V gives CDR1 SGHRS, CDR2 YFSETQ. CDR3: CASSPGLSNNEQFF. CDR3 in DNA: TGCGCCAGCAGCCCGGGACTCTCGAACAATGAGCAGTTCTTC.

V usage is TRBV20-1 and J usage is TRBJ2-3; D perhaps matches TRBD2 (5 bases). V lost 6 bases and J 4 bases, leaving 14 bases between the germline ends. CDR1 DFQATT and CDR2 SNEGSKA come from the germline V gene (reference sequence). The CDR3 has 13 amino acids. The CDR3 is CSAKVLSADTQYF. CDR3 coding DNA: TGCAGTGCGAAGGTCCTTAGCGCAGATACGCAGTATTTT.

This clonotype was counted at least ten times. The chain combines TRBV28 with TRBJ1-2; no firm D call. The CDR3 totals 13 residues. Trimming removed 7 bases from V and 0 bases from J, with 9 bases in between. CDR1 and CDR2 (germline): MDHEN, SYDVKM. This CDR3 is CASIPRANYGYTF. CDR3 bases: TGTGCCAGCATCCCCAGAGCTAACTATGGCTACACCTTC.

CDR3 sequence: CATSAGTGELFF. CDR3 sequence (DNA): TGTGCCACCAGCGCAGGCACCGGGGAGCTGTTTTTT. The V gene is TRBV15, the J gene TRBJ2-2; D gene unclear. V shed 5 bases and J shed 4 bases, with 5 bases lying between them. The CDR3 is 12 amino acids. Germline V gene data show CDR1 as LNHNV and CDR2 as YYDKDF (reference sequence).

The sample holds many counts of this clonotype. The chain is built from TRBV20-1 and TRBJ2-5; no definite D call. Germline CDR1 is DFQATT and CDR2 is SNEGSKA (reference sequence). Trimming removed 6 bases at V and 2 bases at J, with 13 bases between. The CDR3 extends over 13 amino acids. The CDR3 DNA is TGCAGTGCCCCAGGAACGCCGCAAGAGACCCAGTACTTC. Its translation is CSAPGTPQETQYF.

V gene TRBV20-1 combines with J gene TRBJ2-7; no firm D call. The length of the CDR3 is 14 residues. In germline, CDR1 is DFQATT, CDR2 SNEGSKA (reference sequence). V gave up 2 bases and J gave up 4 bases, with 15 bases separating them. The CDR3 region has the DNA TGCAGTGCTAGATGGGATAAAACGGGTTACGAGCAGTACGTC. Protein: CSARWDKTGYEQYV.